A single sample is the source of the 2 T cell receptor beta chains below, sequenced in a study of shared clonotypes between healthy human individuals. Method: immunoSEQ multiplex PCR; TCRdb's copy keeps in-frame clones and lacks some. The sample contains roughly 2.4 million clones, approximately 96% of which appear only once. Sequenced sample: naive CD4+ T cells sorted from blood. The subset is: CD45RA+ positively selected. The receptors here all came from a man between 18 and 29 years old in good health.

This clone was observed a handful of times. The rearrangement links TRBV19 to TRBJ1-1; maybe TRBD1 (5 bases). Germline V lookup: CDR1 LNHDA, CDR2 SQIVND (reference sequence). V lost 6 bases, J lost 1 base, and 12 bases lay in between. The CDR3 has 14 amino acids. The CDR3 sequence is CASSLNTGNTEAFF. The CDR3 nucleotides read TGTGCCAGTAGCCTGAATACAGGGAACACTGAAGCTTTCTTT.

This chain links TRBV5-1 with TRBJ2-7; TRBD1 might be the D (6 bases). The CDR3 has 16 amino acids. V was clipped by 0 bases and J by 5 bases, with 18 bases between them. Looked up from germline, CDR1 is SGHRS and CDR2 is YFSETQ. The CDR3 spells CASSLEGAGVYDEQYF. The CDR3 nucleotides are TGCGCCAGCAGCTTGGAAGGGGCAGGGGTCTACGACGAGCAGTACTTC.